The 4 T cell receptor beta chains in this list originate from one sample, sequenced in a study of shared T cell receptors in the human thymus. Assay used: immunoSEQ multiplex PCR; TCRdb lists only in-frame clones, some missing. This sample yields over 650,000 clones, of which more than 75% are seen a single time; about 0.0094% belongs to the top ten. These data were likewise used in another study, on human thymus T cells.

The sequencing sample was made of thymocytes. These receptors were obtained from a boy under two years old with a congenital heart defect.

The sample holds one count of this clone. The chain recombines TRBV9 with TRBJ2-3; TRBD1 matches at 7 bases. CDR1 SGDLS and CDR2 YYNGEE come from the germline V gene. The CDR3 consists of 16 residues. V lost 4 bases to trimming and J lost 0 bases; unmatched junction nucleotides: 8. Written as DNA, the CDR3 is TGTGCCAGCAGCCCGGACAGGACCCATAGCACAGATACGCAGTATTTT. Protein product: CASSPDRTHSTDTQYF.

The gene calls are TRBV4-1 and TRBJ2-7; D possibly corresponds to TRBD1 (6 bases). Germline lookup yields CDR1 MGHRA and CDR2 YSYEKL. The CDR3 extends over 15 amino acids. Trimming stripped 0 bases from V and 7 bases from J, with 16 bases between. CDR3 region: CASSQDQGTSEEQYF. The CDR3 nucleotides are TGCGCCAGCAGCCAAGATCAGGGGACCTCGGAGGAGCAGTACTTC.

The chain uses TRBV9 and TRBJ2-7; a possible D gene is TRBD1 (6 bases). This CDR3 is built from 12 residues. The germline V and J ends were trimmed by 3 bases and 7 bases, with 11 bases remaining between them. Germline V gene lookup returns CDR1 SGDLS and CDR2 YYNGEE. CDR3 sequence (DNA): TGTGCCAGCAGCGCCGACCAGGGGGAGCAGTACTTC. This sequence encodes CASSADQGEQYF.

This clone came up once. The chain recombines TRBV9 with TRBJ2-3; 7 positions match TRBD2. This CDR3 is 15 amino acids long. CDR1 and CDR2 (germline): SGDLS, YYNGEE. V shed 3 bases and J 5 bases; nucleotides not matched to a gene: 9. The CDR3 loop reads CASSAALGGIDTQYF. For the CDR3, the DNA is TGTGCCAGCAGCGCGGCCCTCGGGGGGATAGATACGCAGTATTTT. Variable domain in full (rest from reference TRBV9 and TRBJ2-3): DSGVTQTPKHLITATGQRVTLRCSPRSGDLSVYWYQQSLDQGLQFLIQYYNGEERAKGNILERFSAQQFPDLHSELNLSSLELGDSALYFCASSAALGGIDTQYFGPGTRLTVL.